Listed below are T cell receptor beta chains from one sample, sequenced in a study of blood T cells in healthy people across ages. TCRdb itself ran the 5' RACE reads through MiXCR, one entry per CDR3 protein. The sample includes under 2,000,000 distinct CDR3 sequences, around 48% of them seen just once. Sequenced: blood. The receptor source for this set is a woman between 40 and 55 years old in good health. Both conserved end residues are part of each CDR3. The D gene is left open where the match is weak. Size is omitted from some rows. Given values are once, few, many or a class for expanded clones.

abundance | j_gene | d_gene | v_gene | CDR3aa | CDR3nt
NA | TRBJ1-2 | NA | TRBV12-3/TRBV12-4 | CASSRHRIYGYTF | TGTGCCAGCAGTAGACACAGGATCTATGGCTACACCTTC
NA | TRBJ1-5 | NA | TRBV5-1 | CASSRNGNSNQPQHF | TGCGCCAGCAGCCGTAATGGGAATAGCAATCAGCCCCAGCATTTT
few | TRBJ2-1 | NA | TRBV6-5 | CASSYDLSEGRNEQFF | TGTGCCAGCAGTTACGATTTGTCTGAGGGACGCAATGAGCAGTTCTTC
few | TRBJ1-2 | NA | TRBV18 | CASSPVDSYYGYTF | TGTGCCAGCTCACCAGTGGACAGCTACTATGGCTACACCTTC
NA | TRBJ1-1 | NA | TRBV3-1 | CASSPDSQAGAFF | TGTGCCAGCAGCCCGGACAGCCAGGCGGGGGCTTTCTTT
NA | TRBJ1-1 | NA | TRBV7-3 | CASSPQGVTEAFF | TGTGCCAGCAGCCCCCAGGGTGTGACTGAAGCTTTCTTT
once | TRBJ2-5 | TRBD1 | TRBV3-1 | CASSQAVGTGWSNQETQYF | TGTGCCAGCAGCCAAGCGGTTGGGACAGGGTGGTCGAACCAAGAGACCCAGTACTTC
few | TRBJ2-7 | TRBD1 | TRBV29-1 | CSVTPGQGYEQYF | TGCAGCGTTACTCCGGGACAGGGCTACGAGCAGTACTTC
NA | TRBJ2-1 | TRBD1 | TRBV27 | CATYSRTGSFWGNEQFF | TGTGCCACCTATTCGCGGACAGGGAGTTTCTGGGGCAATGAGCAGTTCTTC
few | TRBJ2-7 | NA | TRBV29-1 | CSVVDNSYEQYF | TGCAGCGTTGTGGACAACTCCTACGAGCAGTACTTC
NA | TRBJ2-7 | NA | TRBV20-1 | CSARDSTRGGAQYF | TGCAGTGCTAGAGATTCAACTAGGGGGGGAGCCCAGTACTTC
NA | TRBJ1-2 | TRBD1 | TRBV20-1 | CSARGQGARYTF | TGCAGTGCTAGAGGACAGGGGGCCCGCTACACCTTC
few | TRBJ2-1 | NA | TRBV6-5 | CASSLLGAQDEQFF | TGTGCCAGCAGTCTCCTAGGAGCCCAGGATGAGCAGTTCTTC
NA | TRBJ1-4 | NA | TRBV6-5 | CASSYGGWNEKLFF | TGTGCCAGCAGTTACGGGGGATGGAATGAAAAACTGTTTTTT
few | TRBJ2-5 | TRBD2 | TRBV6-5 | CASSYPSGGETQYF | TGTGCCAGCAGTTACCCTAGCGGGGGCGAGACCCAGTACTTC
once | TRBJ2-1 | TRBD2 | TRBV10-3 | CAINSGVSDEQFF | TGTGCCATCAATAGCGGGGTTAGCGATGAGCAGTTCTTC
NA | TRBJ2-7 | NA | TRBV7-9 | CASSLGRDNYEQYF | TGTGCCAGCAGCTTAGGTAGGGACAACTACGAGCAGTACTTC
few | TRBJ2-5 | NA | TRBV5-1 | CASSLSAQYRTQYF | TGCGCCAGCAGCTTGTCCGCCCAATATCGGACCCAGTACTTC
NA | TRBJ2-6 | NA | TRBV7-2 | CASSSILSGANVLTF | TGTGCCAGCAGCTCCATTCTCTCTGGGGCCAACGTCCTGACTTTC
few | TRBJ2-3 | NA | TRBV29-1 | CSVWVTDTQYF | TGCAGCGTTTGGGTCACGGATACGCAGTATTTT
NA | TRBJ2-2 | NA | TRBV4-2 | CASSPQGRANTGELFF | TGTGCCAGCAGCCCGCAGGGAAGAGCGAACACCGGGGAGCTGTTTTTT
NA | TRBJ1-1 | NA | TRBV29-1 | CSARQGIATEAFF | TGCAGCGCTAGGCAGGGAATCGCAACTGAAGCTTTCTTT
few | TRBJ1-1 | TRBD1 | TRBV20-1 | CSANQGGMNTEAFF | TGCAGTGCTAATCAGGGGGGCATGAACACTGAAGCTTTCTTT
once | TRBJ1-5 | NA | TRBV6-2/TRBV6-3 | CASSNNLGGNQPQHF | TGTGCCAGCAGCAATAATCTAGGGGGCAATCAGCCCCAGCATTTT
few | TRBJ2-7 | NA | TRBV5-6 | CASSFGSLPYEQYF | TGTGCCAGCAGCTTCGGGTCACTTCCCTACGAGCAGTACTTC
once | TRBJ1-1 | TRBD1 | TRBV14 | CASSQTGRTTEAFF | TGTGCCAGCAGCCAGACAGGGCGCACGACTGAAGCTTTCTTT
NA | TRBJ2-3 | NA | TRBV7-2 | CASSLTPLGRGTDTQYF | TGTGCCAGCAGCTTAACCCCCTTGGGACGGGGCACAGATACGCAGTATTTT
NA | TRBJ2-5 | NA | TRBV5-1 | CASSSESGYSEQYF | TGCGCCAGCAGCTCCGAATCAGGGTACTCTGAGCAGTACTTC
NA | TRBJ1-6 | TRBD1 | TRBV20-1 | CSASGTGYNSPLHF | TGCAGTGCTTCCGGGACAGGGTATAATTCACCCCTCCACTTT
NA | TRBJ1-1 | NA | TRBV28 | CARQENTEAFF | TGTGCCAGACAGGAGAACACTGAAGCTTTCTTT
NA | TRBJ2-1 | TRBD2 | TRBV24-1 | CATSDHTSGGKFGEQFF | TGTGCCACCAGTGACCATACTAGCGGGGGAAAGTTTGGTGAGCAGTTCTTC
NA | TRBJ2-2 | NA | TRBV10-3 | CAITRASNTGELFF | TGTGCCATCACGAGAGCTTCGAACACCGGGGAGCTGTTTTTT
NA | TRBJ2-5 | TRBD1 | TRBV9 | CASSGNTGAQETQYF | TGTGCCAGCAGCGGAAATACAGGGGCGCAAGAGACCCAGTACTTC
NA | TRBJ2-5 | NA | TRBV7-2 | CASSLENTLTQYF | TGTGCCAGCAGCTTAGAGAACACCCTTACCCAGTACTTC
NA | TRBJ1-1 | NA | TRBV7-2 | CASSRGREAFF | TGTGCCAGCAGCCGGGGACGGGAAGCTTTCTTT
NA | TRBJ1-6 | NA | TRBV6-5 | CASSPGLNYNSPLHF | TGTGCCAGCAGCCCCGGACTGAACTATAATTCACCCCTCCACTTT
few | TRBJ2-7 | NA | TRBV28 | CASTKDREAYEQYF | TGTGCCAGCACCAAAGACAGGGAGGCCTACGAGCAGTACTTC
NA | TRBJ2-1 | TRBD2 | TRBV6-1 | CASSPGTSGCNEQFF | TGTGCCAGCAGTCCCGGGACTAGCGGATGCAATGAGCAGTTCTTC
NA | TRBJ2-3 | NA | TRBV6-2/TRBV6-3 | CASSYPGAADTQYF | TGTGCCAGCAGTTATCCGGGGGCCGCAGATACGCAGTATTTT